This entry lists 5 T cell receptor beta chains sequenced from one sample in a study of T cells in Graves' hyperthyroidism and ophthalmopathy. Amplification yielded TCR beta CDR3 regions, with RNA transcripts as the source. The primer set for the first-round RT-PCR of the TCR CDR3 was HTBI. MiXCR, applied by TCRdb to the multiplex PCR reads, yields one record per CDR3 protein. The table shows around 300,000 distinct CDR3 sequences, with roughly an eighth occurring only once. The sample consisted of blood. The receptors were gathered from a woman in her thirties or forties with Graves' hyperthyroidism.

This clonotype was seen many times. This chain's CDR3 is CASSSGLAGNNEQFF. CDR3 nucleotides: TGCGCCAGCAGCTCGGGACTAGCGGGAAACAATGAGCAGTTCTTC. The chain couples TRBV5-1 to TRBJ2-1, with 13 bases fitting TRBD2. CDR1 is SGHRS and CDR2 is YFSETQ in the germline V gene. The CDR3 spans 15 residues. V lost 3 bases to trimming and J lost 5 bases; unmatched junction nucleotides: 2.

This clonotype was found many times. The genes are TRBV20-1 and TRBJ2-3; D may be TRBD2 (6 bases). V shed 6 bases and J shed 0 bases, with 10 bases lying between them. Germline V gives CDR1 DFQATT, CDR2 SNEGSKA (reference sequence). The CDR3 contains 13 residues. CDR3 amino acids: CSATGLSTDTQYF. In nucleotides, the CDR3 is TGCAGTGCCACGGGACTTAGCACAGATACGCAGTATTTT.

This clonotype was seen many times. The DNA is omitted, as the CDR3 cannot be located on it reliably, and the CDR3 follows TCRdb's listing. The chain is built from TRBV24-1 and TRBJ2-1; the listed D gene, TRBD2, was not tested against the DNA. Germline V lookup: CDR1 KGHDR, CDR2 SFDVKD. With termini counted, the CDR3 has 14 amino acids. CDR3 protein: CATSSSGGYNEQFF.

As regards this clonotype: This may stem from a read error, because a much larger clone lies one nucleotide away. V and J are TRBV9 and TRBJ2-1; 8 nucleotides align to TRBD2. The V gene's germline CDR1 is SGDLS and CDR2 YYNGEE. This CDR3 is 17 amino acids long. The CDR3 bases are TGTGCCAGCGGCGTAGCTTTAGGGACGGGAGGGCCCAATGAGCAGTTCTTC. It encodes CASGVALGTGGPNEQFF.

CDR3 residues: CSYRWSGANVLTF. The CDR3 DNA sequence: TGCAGCTACAGGTGGTCTGGGGCCAACGTCCTGACTTTC. This rearrangement joins TRBV20-1 to TRBJ2-6; D might be TRBD1 (5 bases). Per germline, CDR1 DFQATT and CDR2 SNEGSKA (reference sequence). CDR3 length equals 13 residues.